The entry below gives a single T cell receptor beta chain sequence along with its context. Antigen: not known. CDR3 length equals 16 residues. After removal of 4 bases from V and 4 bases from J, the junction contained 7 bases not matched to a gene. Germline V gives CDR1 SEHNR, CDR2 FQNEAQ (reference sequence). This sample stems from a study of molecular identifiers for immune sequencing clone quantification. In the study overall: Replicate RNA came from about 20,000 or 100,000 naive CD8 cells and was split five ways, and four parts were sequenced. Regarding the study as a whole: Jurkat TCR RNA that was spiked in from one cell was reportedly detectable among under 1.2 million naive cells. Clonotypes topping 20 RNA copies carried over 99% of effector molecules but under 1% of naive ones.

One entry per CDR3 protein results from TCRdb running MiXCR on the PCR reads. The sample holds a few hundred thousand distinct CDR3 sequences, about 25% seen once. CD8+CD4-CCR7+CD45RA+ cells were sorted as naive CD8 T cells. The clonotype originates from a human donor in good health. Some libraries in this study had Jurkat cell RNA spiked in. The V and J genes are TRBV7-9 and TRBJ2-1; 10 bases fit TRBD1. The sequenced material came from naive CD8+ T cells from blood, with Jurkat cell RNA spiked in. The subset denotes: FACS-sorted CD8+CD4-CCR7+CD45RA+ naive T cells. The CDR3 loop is CASSSQTGGQYNEQFF. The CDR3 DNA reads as TGTGCCAGCAGCTCACAGACAGGGGGCCAATACAATGAGCAGTTCTTC.